Listed here are 29 T cell receptor beta chains from one sample, sequenced in a study of T cells in localized non-small cell lung cancer. Profiled with immunoSEQ multiplex PCR; TCRdb holds only in-frame clones, not every one. The sample lists approximately 1,000 clones, 30% to 35% occurring once. The sample here was normal lung tissue next to the tumor, taken before any cancer treatment. These receptors originate from a male donor aged 60 or older with stage I lung adenocarcinoma.

The chain joins TRBV28 to TRBJ1-1; tentatively, D is TRBD1 (5 bases). Germline loops: CDR1 MDHEN, CDR2 SYDVKM. Trimming took 5 bases from V and 1 from J, leaving 11 bases between them. This CDR3 comprises 14 residues. The CDR3 nucleotides are TGTGCCAGCAGTACGGAGGACACGAACACTGAAGCTTTCTTT. This translates into CASSTEDTNTEAFF.

The V gene is TRBV14, the J gene TRBJ1-6, with D perhaps matching TRBD1 (5 bases). Looked up from germline, CDR1 is SGHDN and CDR2 is FVKESK. V lost 4 bases, J lost 1 base, and 14 bases lay in between. The CDR3 runs to 17 residues. In nucleotides, the CDR3 is TGTGCCAGCAGCCCCCGGGACCCTCGGTCCTATAATTCACCCCTCCACTTT. This encodes CASSPRDPRSYNSPLHF.

The table lists this clone with a few counts. This rearrangement joins TRBV6-8 to TRBJ1-1; D unresolved. CDR3 size: 15 residues. Germline lookup yields CDR1 MNHGY and CDR2 SAAAGT. Trimming removed 4 bases from V and 0 bases from J, with 12 bases in between. The CDR3 reads CASSLRESLNTEAFF. The CDR3 coding sequence is TGTGCCAGCAGTTTACGGGAGTCTTTGAACACTGAAGCTTTCTTT.

This clone was seen a few times. The chain is built from TRBV11-3 and TRBJ2-2, with 12 bases lining up with TRBD2. The CDR3 is 17 amino acids. The V gene end was trimmed by 6 bases and the J gene end by 0 bases; junction bases not matched to a gene: 5. Per the germline V gene, CDR1 is SGHNT and CDR2 is YENEEA. The chain's CDR3 is CASRGLAGITNTGELFF. The CDR3 region has the DNA TGTGCCAGCAGAGGACTAGCGGGGATTACGAACACCGGGGAGCTGTTTTTT.

This clone was counted a few times. This sequence joins TRBV11-3 and TRBJ2-4; 8 nucleotides line up with TRBD2. V dropped 4 bases and J dropped 3; count of bases not matched to a gene: 5. Per germline, CDR1 SGHNT and CDR2 YENEEA. The CDR3 length is 15 residues. CDR3 region: CASSSGGPSKNIQYF. The CDR3 DNA reads as TGTGCCAGCAGCTCGGGGGGGCCTAGCAAAAACATTCAGTACTTC.

This clone was detected only a few times. V and J are TRBV6-8 and TRBJ1-6; no definite D call. Trimming left V 7 bases short and J 10 bases short, with 17 bases between. Germline V lookup: CDR1 MNHGY, CDR2 SAAAGT. The CDR3 runs to 14 residues. CDR3 sequence (DNA): TGTGCCAGCACCCAGACAATCAGTGTCTCACCCCTCCACTTT. Residues: CASTQTISVSPLHF.

By proportion, this clone is large. This chain connects TRBV11-3 to TRBJ1-2; D call uncertain. V gave up 1 base and J gave up 4 bases, with 13 bases separating them. This CDR3 is built from 15 residues. Germline CDR1 SGHNT, CDR2 YENEEA. CDR3 sequence: CASSLGFLPIYGYTF. In DNA form, the CDR3 reads TGTGCCAGCAGCTTAGGGTTTTTACCGATCTATGGCTACACCTTC.

This clone is large by share. The V gene is TRBV16, the J gene TRBJ1-2, with D unclear. The V gene lost 2 bases and the J gene lost 8 bases, with 12 bases spanning the gap. This CDR3 has 13 residues. Germline CDR1 is KGHSY and CDR2 is FQNENV. The CDR3 sequence is CASSQSQVAGYTF. CDR3 bases: TGTGCCAGCAGCCAAAGTCAGGTCGCCGGCTACACCTTC. The full variable domain, with the rest looked up from reference TRBV16 and TRBJ1-2, is GEEVAQTPKHLVRGEGQKAKLYCAPIKGHSYVFWYQQVLKNEFKFLISFQNENVFDETGMPKERFSAKCLPNSPCSLEIQATKLEDSAVYFCASSQSQVAGYTFGSGTRLTVV.

This clone showed up just a few times. In DNA, the CDR3 is TGTGCCAGCAGCCTACTCGTGGACGGCCATTTGTGGAACATTCAGTACTTC. Its protein is CASSLLVDGHLWNIQYF. The chain has TRBV11-3 and TRBJ2-4; the D is unclear. The CDR3 loop spans 17 amino acids. V lost 5 bases and J lost 7, with 24 bases in between. Germline V gene lookup returns CDR1 SGHNT and CDR2 YENEEA.

This clone has just a few counts. The rearrangement links TRBV6-8 to TRBJ2-7; TRBD2 agrees at 13 bases. This CDR3 has 15 residues. Looked up from germline, CDR1 is MNHGY and CDR2 is SAAAGT. After removal of 2 bases from V and 3 bases from J, the junction contained 1 base not matched to a gene. CDR3 DNA sequence: TGTGCCAGCAGTTACCGACTAGCGGGGGGCTACGAGCAGTACTTC. Translated: CASSYRLAGGYEQYF.

About this clone: Relative to the germline gene, one junction end is altered; a read error may explain this. This sequence joins TRBV6-8 and TRBJ2-6, with D possibly matching TRBD2 (6 bases). This CDR3 spans 15 amino acids. From germline, CDR1 is MNHGY and CDR2 SAAAGT. The CDR3 protein is CASSDSGDGANVLTF. Here the CDR3 DNA reads TGTGCCAGCAGTGACTCGGGAGATGGGGCCAACGTCCTGACTTTC.

The chain employs TRBV28 and TRBJ2-2, with a possible D match to TRBD2 (5 bases). The CDR3 length is 13 residues. Germline CDR1 MDHEN, CDR2 SYDVKM. Trimming pared 5 bases from V and 2 bases from J, leaving 6 bases between. The chain's CDR3 is CASSEGNTGELFF. The DNA for the CDR3 is TGTGCCAGCAGTGAGGGAAACACCGGGGAGCTGTTTTTT.

V usage is TRBV6-8 and J usage is TRBJ2-6; D tentatively fits TRBD1 or TRBD2 (6 bases each). The CDR3 runs 14 residues. Trimming stripped 5 bases from V and 4 bases from J, with 9 bases between. The germline gives CDR1 MNHGY, CDR2 SAAAGT. The CDR3 sequence is CASSGGLGANVLTF. CDR3 coding DNA: TGTGCCAGCAGTGGGGGGCTGGGGGCCAACGTCCTGACTTTC.

The rearrangement joins TRBV6-8 to TRBJ2-2; D gene ambiguous. The length of the CDR3 is 12 residues. Between the trimmed V and J ends, which lost 7 bases and 4 bases, there was a span of 7 bases. Germline V gene lookup returns CDR1 MNHGY and CDR2 SAAAGT. Written as DNA, the CDR3 is TGTGCCAGCACCTACATCACCGGGGAGCTGTTTTTT. It yields the protein CASTYITGELFF.

This clone was observed a few times. The J gene is TRBJ2-2, the V gene TRBV9; D is ambiguous. The CDR3 length is 14 residues. The germline V gene has CDR1 SGDLS and CDR2 YYNGEE. Trimming shortened V by 0 bases and J by 4 bases, and 7 bases separated the two germline ends. The chain's CDR3 is CASSVEGSTGELFF. CDR3 DNA: TGTGCCAGCAGCGTAGAAGGGTCCACCGGGGAGCTGTTTTTT. Full variable domain (outside the CDR3, taken from reference TRBV9 and TRBJ2-2): DSGVTQTPKHLITATGQRVTLRCSPRSGDLSVYWYQQSLDQGLQFLIQYYNGEERAKGNILERFSAQQFPDLHSELNLSSLELGDSALYFCASSVEGSTGELFFGEGSRLTVL.

J is TRBJ2-1 and V is TRBV18, with TRBD2 matching over 8 bases. Germline V gene sequence: CDR1 KGHSH, CDR2 LQKENI. Trimming cost V 2 bases and J 0 bases; bases outside gene matches: 3. The CDR3 has 16 amino acids. CDR3: CASSPTGGGSYNEQFF. DNA for the CDR3: TGTGCCAGCTCACCAACGGGGGGGGGCTCCTACAATGAGCAGTTCTTC. Variable domain in full (rest from reference TRBV18 and TRBJ2-1): NAGVMQNPRHLVRRRGQEARLRCSPMKGHSHVYWYRQLPEEGLKFMVYLQKENIIDESGMPKERFSAEFPKEGPSILRIQQVVRGDSAAYFCASSPTGGGSYNEQFFGPGTRLTVL.

This chain joins TRBV19 and TRBJ1-1; the D gene is possibly TRBD1 (6 bases). Germline V gene lookup returns CDR1 LNHDA and CDR2 SQIVND (reference sequence). The CDR3 consists of 14 residues. V was trimmed by 4 bases and J by 1 base, leaving 10 bases between them. The CDR3 loop is CASSTWTENTEAFF. DNA of the CDR3: TGTGCCAGTAGTACCTGGACAGAGAACACTGAAGCTTTCTTT.

This clone has a handful of counts. V and J are TRBV19 and TRBJ1-1, with D perhaps matching TRBD1 (5 bases). The germline gives CDR1 LNHDA, CDR2 SQIVND (reference sequence). This CDR3 region has 14 residues. V dropped 3 bases and J dropped 1 base, with 9 bases sitting between them. The CDR3 loop reads CASSIGTGNTEAFF. The CDR3 bases are TGTGCCAGTAGTATCGGAACAGGGAACACTGAAGCTTTCTTT.

This clone is judged large. The J gene is TRBJ2-3, the V gene TRBV6-1, with 7 nucleotides matching TRBD1. Germline lookup yields CDR1 MNHNS and CDR2 SASEGT. Losses at the gene ends were 0 bases for V and 5 bases for J; bases not matched to a gene: 5. This CDR3 is 15 amino acids long. The CDR3 sequence: CASSEAEGGQDTQYF. CDR3 coding DNA: TGTGCCAGCAGTGAAGCGGAAGGGGGCCAAGATACGCAGTATTTT.

The rearrangement joins TRBV6-8 to TRBJ1-2; D is unresolved. The V end lost 6 bases, the J end lost 3 bases, and 11 bases lay between the germline ends. The CDR3 spans 13 residues. Germline CDR1 is MNHGY and CDR2 is SAAAGT. The CDR3 reads CASSAGPHYGYTF. DNA for the CDR3: TGTGCCAGCAGCGCCGGGCCACACTATGGCTACACCTTC.

In this sample, this clone turned up a few times. The chain is built from TRBV11-3 and TRBJ1-1, with D hard to call. V was clipped by 5 bases and J by 1 base, with 11 bases between them. The CDR3 totals 14 residues. Germline V lookup: CDR1 SGHNT, CDR2 YENEEA. The CDR3 region has the DNA TGTGCCAGCAGCCAGGTCTTGGCGAACACTGAAGCTTTCTTT. Translating it yields CASSQVLANTEAFF. Full variable domain (missing parts from reference TRBV11-3 and TRBJ1-1): EAGVVQSPRYKIIEKKQPVAFWCNPISGHNTLYWYLQNLGQGPELLIRYENEEAVDDSQLPKDRFSAERLKGVDSTLKIQPAELGDSAVYLCASSQVLANTEAFFGQGTRLTVV.

In its sample, this clone was seen a few times. V usage is TRBV11-3 and J usage is TRBJ2-4, with D possibly matching TRBD1 (5 bases). CDR3 size: 18 residues. Germline CDR1 and CDR2: SGHNT and YENEEA. V lost 5 bases and J 0 bases, leaving 20 bases between the germline ends. The CDR3 loop reads CASSPGQGITLAKNIQYF. In nucleotides, the CDR3 is TGTGCCAGCAGCCCAGGGCAGGGCATAACTCTAGCCAAAAACATTCAGTACTTC. Full variable domain (rest looked up from reference TRBV11-3 and TRBJ2-4): EAGVVQSPRYKIIEKKQPVAFWCNPISGHNTLYWYLQNLGQGPELLIRYENEEAVDDSQLPKDRFSAERLKGVDSTLKIQPAELGDSAVYLCASSPGQGITLAKNIQYFGAGTRLSVL.

In this sample, this clone turned up once. The chain has TRBV19 and TRBJ2-1; D ambiguous. V was shortened by 3 bases and J by 0 bases, with 9 bases between the two germline ends. The CDR3 runs to 15 residues. Germline loops: CDR1 LNHDA, CDR2 SQIVND (reference sequence). The CDR3 region is CASSIGPSSYNEQFF. As DNA, the CDR3 is TGTGCCAGTAGTATTGGGCCGAGCTCCTACAATGAGCAGTTCTTC.

The chain has TRBV19 and TRBJ1-6, with 8 bases identical to TRBD1. The V gene's germline CDR1 is LNHDA and CDR2 SQIVND (reference sequence). J was trimmed by 7 bases and V by 3 bases; bases with no gene match: 14. The CDR3 contains 18 residues. DNA of the CDR3: TGTGCCAGTAGTATGAACGTGAAACAGGGGGAGGACAATTCACCCCTCCACTTT. Encoded protein: CASSMNVKQGEDNSPLHF.

By proportion, this clone is large (0.1 to 1%). This chain joins TRBV12-2 and TRBJ2-5; TRBD1, the table's D call, was not compared with the DNA. TRBV12-2 is designated a pseudogene. The CDR3 spans 14 residues. The CDR3 bases are TGTGCCACAGACCGGGGACAGGGTTTGGAGACCCAGTACTTC. Its protein product is CATDRGQGLETQYF.

The V gene is TRBV29-1, the J gene TRBJ1-1; D gene unclear. V shed 4 bases and J shed 1 base, with 10 bases lying between them. The CDR3 is 13 amino acids. CDR1 and CDR2 (germline): SQVTM, ANQGSEA. The chain's CDR3 is CSVAAGPNTEAFF. The CDR3 coding sequence is TGCAGCGTTGCGGCAGGACCGAACACTGAAGCTTTCTTT.

The gene calls are TRBV11-3 and TRBJ2-1; 9 nucleotides align to TRBD1. V lost 3 bases and J lost 15; bases outside the gene matches: 15. Germline CDR1 SGHNT, CDR2 YENEEA. This CDR3 spans 15 amino acids. DNA for the CDR3: TGTGCCAGCAGCTTTGAACAGGGGGCCGGGGGACCGCGGTTCTTC. Translating it yields CASSFEQGAGGPRFF.

This clone was seen a few times. At one boundary the junction diverges from the germline segment, which might be a read error. The chain employs TRBV6-8 and TRBJ2-5; D ambiguous. CDR1 MNHGY and CDR2 SAAAGT come from the germline V gene. CDR3 length: 13 amino acids. The CDR3 protein is CASSDSPGETQYF. CDR3 in DNA: TGTGCCAGCAGTGACTCACCAGGAGAGACCCAGTACTTC.

The chain uses TRBV19 and TRBJ1-2; D is unclear. CDR3 length equals 14 residues. V shed 3 bases and J shed 4 bases, with 12 bases lying between them. Germline V lookup: CDR1 LNHDA, CDR2 SQIVND (reference sequence). The CDR3 loop reads CASSIGSSLYGYTF. CDR3 nucleotide sequence: TGTGCCAGTAGTATCGGCAGCTCTCTCTATGGCTACACCTTC.